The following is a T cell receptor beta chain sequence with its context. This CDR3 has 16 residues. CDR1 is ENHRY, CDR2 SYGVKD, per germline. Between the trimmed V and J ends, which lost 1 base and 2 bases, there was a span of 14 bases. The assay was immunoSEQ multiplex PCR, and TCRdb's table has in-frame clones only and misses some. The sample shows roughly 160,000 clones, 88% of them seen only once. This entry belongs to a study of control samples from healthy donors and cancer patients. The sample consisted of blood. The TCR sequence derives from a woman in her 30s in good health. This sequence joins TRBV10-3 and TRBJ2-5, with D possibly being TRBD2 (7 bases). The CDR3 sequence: CAISEFGGANQETQYF. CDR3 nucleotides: TGTGCCATCAGTGAGTTTGGGGGGGCGAATCAAGAGACCCAGTACTTC.